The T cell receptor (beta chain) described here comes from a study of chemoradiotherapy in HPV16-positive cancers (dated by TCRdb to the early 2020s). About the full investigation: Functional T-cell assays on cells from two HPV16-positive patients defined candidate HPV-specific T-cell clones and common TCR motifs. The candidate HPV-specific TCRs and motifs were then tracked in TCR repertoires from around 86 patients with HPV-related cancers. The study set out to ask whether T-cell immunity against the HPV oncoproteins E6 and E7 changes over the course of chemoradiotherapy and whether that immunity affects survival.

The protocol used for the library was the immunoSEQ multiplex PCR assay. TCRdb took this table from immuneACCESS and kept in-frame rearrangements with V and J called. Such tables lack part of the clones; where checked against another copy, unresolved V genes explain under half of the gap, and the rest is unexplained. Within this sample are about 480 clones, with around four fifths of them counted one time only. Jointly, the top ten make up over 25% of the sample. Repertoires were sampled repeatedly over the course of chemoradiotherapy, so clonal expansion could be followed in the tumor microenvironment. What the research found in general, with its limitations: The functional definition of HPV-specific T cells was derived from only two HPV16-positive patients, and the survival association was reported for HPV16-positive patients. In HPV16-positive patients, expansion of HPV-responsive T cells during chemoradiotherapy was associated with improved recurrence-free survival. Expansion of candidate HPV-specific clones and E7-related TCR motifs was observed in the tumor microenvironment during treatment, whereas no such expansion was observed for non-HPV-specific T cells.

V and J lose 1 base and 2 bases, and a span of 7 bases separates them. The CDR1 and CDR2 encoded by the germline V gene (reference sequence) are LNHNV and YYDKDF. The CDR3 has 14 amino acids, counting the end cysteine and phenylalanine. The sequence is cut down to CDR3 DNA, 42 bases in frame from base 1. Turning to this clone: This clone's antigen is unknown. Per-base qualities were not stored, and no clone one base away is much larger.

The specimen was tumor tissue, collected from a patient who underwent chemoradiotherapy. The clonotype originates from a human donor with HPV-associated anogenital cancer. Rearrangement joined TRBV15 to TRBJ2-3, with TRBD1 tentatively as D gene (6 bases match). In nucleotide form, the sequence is TGTGCCACCAGCAGAGGACAGGACACAGATACGCAGTATTTT. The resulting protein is CATSRGQDTDTQYF.